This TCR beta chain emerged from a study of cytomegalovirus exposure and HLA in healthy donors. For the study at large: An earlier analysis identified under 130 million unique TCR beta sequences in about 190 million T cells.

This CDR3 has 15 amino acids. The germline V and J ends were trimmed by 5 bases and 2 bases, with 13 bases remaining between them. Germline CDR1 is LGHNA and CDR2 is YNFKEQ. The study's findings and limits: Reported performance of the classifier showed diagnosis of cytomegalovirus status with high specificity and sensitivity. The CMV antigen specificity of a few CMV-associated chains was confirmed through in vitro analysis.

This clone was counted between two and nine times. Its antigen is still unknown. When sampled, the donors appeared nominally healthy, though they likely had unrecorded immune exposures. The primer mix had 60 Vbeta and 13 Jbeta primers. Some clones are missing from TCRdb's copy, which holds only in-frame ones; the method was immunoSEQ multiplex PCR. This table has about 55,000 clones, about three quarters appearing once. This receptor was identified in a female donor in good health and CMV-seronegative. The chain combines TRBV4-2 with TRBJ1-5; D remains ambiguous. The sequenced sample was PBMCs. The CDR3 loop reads CASSMRSSGNQPQHF. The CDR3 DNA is TGTGCCAGCAGCATGAGGTCCAGCGGCAATCAGCCCCAGCATTTT.